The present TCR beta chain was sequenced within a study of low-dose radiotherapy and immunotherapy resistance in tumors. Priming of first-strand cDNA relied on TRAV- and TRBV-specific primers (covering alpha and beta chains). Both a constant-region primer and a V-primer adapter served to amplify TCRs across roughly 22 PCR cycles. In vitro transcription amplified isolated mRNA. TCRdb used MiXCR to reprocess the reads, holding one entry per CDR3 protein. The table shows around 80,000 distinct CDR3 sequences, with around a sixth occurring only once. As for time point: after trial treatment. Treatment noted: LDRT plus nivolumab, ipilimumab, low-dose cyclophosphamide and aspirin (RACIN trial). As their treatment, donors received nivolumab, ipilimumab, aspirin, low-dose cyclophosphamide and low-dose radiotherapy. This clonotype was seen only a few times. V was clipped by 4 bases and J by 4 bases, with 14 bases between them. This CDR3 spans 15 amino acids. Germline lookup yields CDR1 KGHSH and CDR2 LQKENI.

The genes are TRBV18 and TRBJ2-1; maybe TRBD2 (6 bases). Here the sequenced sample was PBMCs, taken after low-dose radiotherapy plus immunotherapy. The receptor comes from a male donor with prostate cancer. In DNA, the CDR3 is TGTGCCAGCTCACGACGGGGGAGCGGTTACAATGAGCAGTTCTTC. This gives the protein CASSRRGSGYNEQFF.